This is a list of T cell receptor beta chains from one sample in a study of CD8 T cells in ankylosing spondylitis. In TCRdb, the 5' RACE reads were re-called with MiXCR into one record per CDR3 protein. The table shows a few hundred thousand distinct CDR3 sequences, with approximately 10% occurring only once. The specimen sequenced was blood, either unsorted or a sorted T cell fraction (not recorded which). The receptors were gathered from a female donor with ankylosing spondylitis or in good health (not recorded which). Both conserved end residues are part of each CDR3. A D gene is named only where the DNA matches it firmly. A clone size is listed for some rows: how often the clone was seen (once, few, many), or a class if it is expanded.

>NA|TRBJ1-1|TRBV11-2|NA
CASSPNRVLNTEAFF
TGTGCCAGCAGCCCCAACAGGGTCCTGAACACTGAAGCTTTCTTT
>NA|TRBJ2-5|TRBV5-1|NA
CASSAKETQYF
TGCGCCAGCAGCGCCAAAGAGACCCAGTACTTC
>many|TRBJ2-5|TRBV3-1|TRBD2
CASSQGTSGRLETQYF
TGTGCCAGCAGCCAAGGGACTAGCGGGAGGTTAGAGACCCAGTACTTC
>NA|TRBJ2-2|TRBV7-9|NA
CASSPRGARNTGELFF
TGTGCCAGCAGCCCGAGGGGGGCCAGAAACACCGGGGAGCTGTTTTTT
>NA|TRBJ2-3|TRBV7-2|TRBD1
CASSLATGQPNTQYF
TGTGCCAGCAGCTTGGCGACAGGGCAGCCGAATACGCAGTATTTT
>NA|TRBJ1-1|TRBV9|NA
CASSVAAGNEAFF
TGTGCCAGCAGCGTAGCTGCGGGGAATGAAGCTTTCTTT
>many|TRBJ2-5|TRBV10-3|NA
CAISESLRGNQETQYF
TGTGCCATCAGTGAGTCGTTGAGGGGAAACCAAGAGACCCAGTACTTC
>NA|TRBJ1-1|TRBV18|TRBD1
CASSPQGARAEAFF
TGTGCCAGCTCACCACAGGGGGCTCGGGCGGAAGCTTTCTTT
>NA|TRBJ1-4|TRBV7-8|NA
CASSRKSTNEKLFF
TGTGCCAGCAGCAGGAAGTCAACTAATGAAAAACTGTTTTTT
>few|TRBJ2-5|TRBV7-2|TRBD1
CASSLGTGAETQYF
TGTGCCAGCAGCTTAGGAACAGGGGCGGAGACCCAGTACTTC
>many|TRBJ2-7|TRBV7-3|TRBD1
CASSPTGGSYEQYF
TGTGCCAGCAGCCCTACAGGGGGCAGCTACGAGCAGTACTTC
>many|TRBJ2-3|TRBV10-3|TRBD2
CAISEPVAGSDTQYF
TGTGCCATCAGTGAGCCAGTAGCGGGATCAGATACGCAGTATTTT